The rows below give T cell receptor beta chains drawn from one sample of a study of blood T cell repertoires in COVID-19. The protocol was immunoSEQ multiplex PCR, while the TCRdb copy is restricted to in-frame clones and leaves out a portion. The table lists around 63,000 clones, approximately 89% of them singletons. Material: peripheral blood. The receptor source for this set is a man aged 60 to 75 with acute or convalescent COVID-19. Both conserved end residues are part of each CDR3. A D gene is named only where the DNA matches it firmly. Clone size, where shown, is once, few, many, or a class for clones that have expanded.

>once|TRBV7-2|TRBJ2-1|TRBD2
CASSSRLAGGTNEQFF
TGTGCCAGCAGCTCAAGACTAGCGGGGGGAACCAATGAGCAGTTCTTC
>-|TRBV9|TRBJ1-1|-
CASSVESDSLTLGRNTEAFF
TGTGCCAGCAGCGTAGAATCGGACAGTCTCACTCTCGGGCGGAACACTGAAGCTTTCTTT
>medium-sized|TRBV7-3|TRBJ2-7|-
CASSPGLQYEQYF
TGTGCCAGCAGCCCGGGACTTCAATACGAGCAGTACTTC
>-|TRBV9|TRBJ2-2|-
CASSGGGAGTGELFF
TGTGCCAGCAGCGGAGGGGGGGCTGGTACCGGGGAGCTGTTTTTT
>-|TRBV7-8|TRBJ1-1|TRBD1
CASRRQGVGAFF
TGTGCCAGCAGACGACAGGGGGTGGGAGCTTTCTTT
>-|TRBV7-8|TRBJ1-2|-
CASSPPGNYGYTF
TGTGCCAGCAGCCCCCCGGGAAACTATGGCTACACCTTC
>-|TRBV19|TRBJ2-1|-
CASSPRGGWEQFF
TGTGCCAGTAGTCCCCGTGGGGGGTGGGAGCAGTTCTTC
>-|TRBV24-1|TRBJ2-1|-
CATSDTTTYNEQFF
TGTGCCACCAGTGATACGACTACCTACAATGAGCAGTTCTTC
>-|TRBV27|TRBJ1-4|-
CASSSDRTNEKLFF
TGTGCCAGCAGTTCGGACAGAACTAATGAAAAACTGTTTTTT
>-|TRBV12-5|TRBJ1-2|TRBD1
CASGSGQGSYTF
TGTGCTAGTGGGTCGGGACAGGGGAGCTACACCTTC
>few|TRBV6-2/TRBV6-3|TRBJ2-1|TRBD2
CASSYPLPSGGASFDEQFF
TGTGCCAGCAGTTACCCCCTCCCTAGCGGGGGGGCCTCGTTCGATGAGCAGTTCTTC
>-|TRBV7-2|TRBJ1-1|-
CASSPGLMNTEAFF
TGTGCCAGCAGCCCCGGACTCATGAACACTGAAGCTTTCTTT
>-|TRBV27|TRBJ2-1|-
CASSLVRGSEQFF
TGTGCCAGCAGTTTAGTCAGGGGCAGTGAGCAGTTCTTC
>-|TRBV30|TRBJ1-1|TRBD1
CAWIRGAGGEAFF
TGTGCCTGGATTAGGGGGGCAGGGGGTGAAGCTTTCTTT
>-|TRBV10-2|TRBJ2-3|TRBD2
CASSPSGGLDTQYF
TGCGCCAGCAGTCCTAGCGGGGGGTTAGATACGCAGTATTTT
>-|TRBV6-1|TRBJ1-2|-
CASRTQGLFYGYTF
TGTGCCAGCAGGACCCAGGGGTTATTCTATGGCTACACCTTC
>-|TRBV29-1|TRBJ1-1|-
CSVGVQGNTEAFF
TGCAGCGTTGGAGTGCAGGGGAACACTGAAGCTTTCTTT
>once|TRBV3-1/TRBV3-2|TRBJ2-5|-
CASSQAGVGETQYF
TGTGCCAGCAGCCAAGCAGGGGTAGGAGAGACCCAGTACTTC
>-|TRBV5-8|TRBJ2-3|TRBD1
CASSSGTGGGGTQYF
TGTGCCAGCAGCTCCGGGACAGGGGGTGGCGGTACGCAGTATTTT
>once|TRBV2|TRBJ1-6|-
CATGGRGDSPLHF
TGTGCCACGGGGGGGAGGGGAGACTCACCCCTCCACTTT
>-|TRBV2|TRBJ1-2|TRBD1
CASRDPAGGTGFVGYTF
TGTGCCAGCAGGGACCCCGCTGGCGGGACAGGGTTTGTTGGCTACACCTTC
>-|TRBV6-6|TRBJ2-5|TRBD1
CASRMTGSGETQYF
TGTGCCAGCAGGATGACAGGGAGTGGGGAGACCCAGTACTTC
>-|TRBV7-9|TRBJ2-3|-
CASERSADSQYF
TGTGCCAGCGAGCGCTCCGCAGATTCGCAGTATTTT
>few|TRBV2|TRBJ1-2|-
CASSEPGNRNGYTF
TGTGCCAGCAGTGAACCGGGAAACCGAAATGGCTACACCTTC
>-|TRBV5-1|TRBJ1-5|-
CASSLAGTLNQPQHF
TGCGCCAGCAGCTTGGCGGGGACACTAAATCAGCCCCAGCATTTT
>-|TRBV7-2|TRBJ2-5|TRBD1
CASSLVTGGKETQYF
TGTGCCAGCAGCTTAGTAACAGGGGGAAAAGAGACCCAGTACTTC
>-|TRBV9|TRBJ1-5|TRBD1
CASSRQGGNQPQHF
TGTGCCAGCAGCAGACAGGGAGGCAATCAGCCCCAGCATTTT
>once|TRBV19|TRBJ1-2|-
CASSIDGRSDGYTF
TGTGCCAGTAGTATCGACGGCAGGTCGGATGGCTACACCTTC
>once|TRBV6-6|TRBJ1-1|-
CASRSTGPGTEAFF
TGTGCCAGCAGATCAACAGGGCCGGGCACTGAAGCTTTCTTT
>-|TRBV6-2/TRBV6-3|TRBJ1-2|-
CASSYPGGEGGYTF
TGTGCCAGCAGTTACCCCGGAGGGGAGGGAGGCTACACCTTC
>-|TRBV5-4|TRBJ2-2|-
CASSPGQNTGELFF
TGTGCCAGCAGCCCTGGACAGAACACCGGGGAGCTGTTTTTT
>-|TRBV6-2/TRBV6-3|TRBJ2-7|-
CASSPTTYEQYF
TGTGCCAGCAGTCCCACTACCTACGAGCAGTACTTC
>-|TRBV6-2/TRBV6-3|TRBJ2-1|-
CASSLAGGARLPREQFF
TGTGCCAGCAGCCTCGCGGGTGGCGCCCGCCTCCCAAGGGAGCAGTTCTTC
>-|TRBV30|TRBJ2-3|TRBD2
CAWTPSPSGRVTDTQYF
TGTGCCTGGACCCCGTCTCCTAGCGGGAGAGTGACAGATACGCAGTATTTT
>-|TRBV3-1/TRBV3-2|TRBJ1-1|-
CASSQEGIWGGANTEAFF
TGTGCCAGCAGCCAAGAGGGGATATGGGGGGGTGCGAACACTGAAGCTTTCTTT
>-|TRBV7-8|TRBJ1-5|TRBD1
CASSSDRGRVQPQHF
TGTGCCAGCAGCTCGGACAGGGGGCGGGTTCAGCCCCAGCATTTT
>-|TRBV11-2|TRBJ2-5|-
CASSSYDQETQYF
TGTGCCAGCAGCTCCTACGACCAAGAGACCCAGTACTTC
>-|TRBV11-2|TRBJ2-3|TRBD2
CASSSGLAGGTDTQYF
TGTGCCAGCAGCTCAGGACTAGCGGGGGGTACAGATACGCAGTATTTT
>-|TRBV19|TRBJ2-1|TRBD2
CASSMRGGPYNEQFF
TGTGCCAGTAGTATGCGCGGGGGGCCATACAATGAGCAGTTCTTC
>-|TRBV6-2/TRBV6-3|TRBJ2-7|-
CASSLGSSSYEQYF
TGTGCCAGCAGTTTGGGCTCGAGCTCCTACGAGCAGTACTTC
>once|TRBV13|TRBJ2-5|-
CASSLEPLETQYF
TGTGCCAGCAGCTTAGAGCCTCTAGAGACCCAGTACTTC
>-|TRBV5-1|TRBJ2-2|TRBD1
CASSGGTGESIGELFF
TGCGCCAGCAGCGGCGGTACAGGGGAAAGCATCGGGGAGCTGTTTTTT
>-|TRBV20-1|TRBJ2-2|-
CSAYSGGELFF
TGCAGTGCTTATTCGGGGGGGGAGCTGTTTTTT
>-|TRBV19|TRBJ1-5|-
CASRQDIISPQHF
TGTGCCAGTCGACAGGATATAATCAGCCCCCAGCATTTT
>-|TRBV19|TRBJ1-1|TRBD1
CASGQQGGLGTEAFF
TGTGCCAGCGGACAGCAAGGGGGCCTTGGGACTGAAGCTTTCTTT
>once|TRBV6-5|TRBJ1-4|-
CASSGGVLNEKLFF
TGTGCCAGCAGCGGAGGAGTGCTTAATGAAAAACTGTTTTTT
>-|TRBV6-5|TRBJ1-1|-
CASKLDTEAFF
TGTGCCAGCAAGCTGGACACTGAAGCTTTCTTT
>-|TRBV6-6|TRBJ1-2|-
CASSSEGGGASYGYTF
TGTGCCAGCAGTTCGGAAGGCGGGGGGGCGAGCTATGGCTACACCTTC
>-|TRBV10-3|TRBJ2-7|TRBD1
CATEQPGQPSYEQYF
TGTGCCACCGAACAACCGGGACAGCCATCCTACGAGCAGTACTTC
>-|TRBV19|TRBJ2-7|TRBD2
CASSTPRTSGVVKQYF
TGTGCCAGTAGTACTCCGAGGACTAGCGGGGTGGTGAAGCAGTACTTC
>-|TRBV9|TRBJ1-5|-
CASSGEGGNQPQHF
TGTGCCAGCAGCGGAGAGGGGGGCAATCAGCCCCAGCATTTT
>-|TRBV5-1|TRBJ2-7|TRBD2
CASSRGGPSSYEQYF
TGCGCCAGCAGCCGCGGGGGGCCAAGCTCCTACGAGCAGTACTTC
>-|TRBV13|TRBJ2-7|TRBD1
CASSSLRTGIEQYF
TGTGCCAGCAGCTCCCTCCGGACAGGGATCGAGCAGTACTTC
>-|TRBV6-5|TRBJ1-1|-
CATNGLGNTEAFF
TGTGCCACTAATGGACTGGGGAACACTGAAGCTTTCTTT
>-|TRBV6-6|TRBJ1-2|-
CASTQPIITGLYGYTF
TGTGCCAGCACCCAGCCAATAATTACAGGGCTCTATGGCTACACCTTC
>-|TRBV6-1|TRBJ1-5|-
CASSEAPGGSNQPQHF
TGTGCCAGCAGTGAAGCGCCCGGGGGTAGCAATCAGCCCCAGCATTTT
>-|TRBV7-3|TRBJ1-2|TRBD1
CASSYCPNRGADYGYTF
TGTGCCAGCAGCTACTGCCCGAACAGGGGCGCAGACTATGGCTACACCTTC
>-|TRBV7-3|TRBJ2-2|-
CASSLTHGTGELFF
TGTGCCAGCAGCTTAACCCACGGTACCGGGGAGCTGTTTTTT
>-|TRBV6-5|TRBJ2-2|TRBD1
CASRQGANTGELFF
TGTGCCAGTAGACAGGGGGCGAACACCGGGGAGCTGTTTTTT